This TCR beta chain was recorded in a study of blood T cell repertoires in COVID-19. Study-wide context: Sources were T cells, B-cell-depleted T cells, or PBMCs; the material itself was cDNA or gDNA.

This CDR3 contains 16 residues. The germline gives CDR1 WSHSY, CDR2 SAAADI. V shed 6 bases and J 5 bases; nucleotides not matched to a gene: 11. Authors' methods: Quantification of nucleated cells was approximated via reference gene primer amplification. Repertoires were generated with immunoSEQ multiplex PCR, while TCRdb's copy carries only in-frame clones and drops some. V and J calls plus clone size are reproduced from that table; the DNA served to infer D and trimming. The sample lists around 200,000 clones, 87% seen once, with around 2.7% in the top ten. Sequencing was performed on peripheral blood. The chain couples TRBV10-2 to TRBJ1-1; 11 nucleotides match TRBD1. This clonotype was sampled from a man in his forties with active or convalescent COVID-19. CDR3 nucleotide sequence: TGCGCCAGCAGCCTTGATCCGGGACAGGGGGGGACTGAAGCTTTCTTT. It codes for CASSLDPGQGGTEAFF.